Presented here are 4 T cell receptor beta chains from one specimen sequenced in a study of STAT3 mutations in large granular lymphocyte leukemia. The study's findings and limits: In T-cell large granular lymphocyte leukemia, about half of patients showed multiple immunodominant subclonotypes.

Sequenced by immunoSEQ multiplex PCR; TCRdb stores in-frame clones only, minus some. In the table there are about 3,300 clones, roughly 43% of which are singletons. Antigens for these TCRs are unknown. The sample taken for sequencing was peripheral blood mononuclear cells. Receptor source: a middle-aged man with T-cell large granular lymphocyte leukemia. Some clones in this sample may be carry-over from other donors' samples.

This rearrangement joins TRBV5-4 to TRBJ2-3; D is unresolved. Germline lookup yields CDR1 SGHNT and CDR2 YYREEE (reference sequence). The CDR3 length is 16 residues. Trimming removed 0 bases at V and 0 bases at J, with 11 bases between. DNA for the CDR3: TGTGCCAGCAGCTTGGGCAATCAAGGTAGCACAGATACGCAGTATTTT. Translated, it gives CASSLGNQGSTDTQYF.

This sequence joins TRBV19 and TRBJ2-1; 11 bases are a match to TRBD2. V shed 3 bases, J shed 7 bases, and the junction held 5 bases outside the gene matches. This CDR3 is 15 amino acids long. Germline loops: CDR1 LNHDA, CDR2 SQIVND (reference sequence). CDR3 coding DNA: TGTGCCAGTAGTATGGTTAGCGGGAGGGCGAATGAGCAGTTCTTC. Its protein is CASSMVSGRANEQFF.

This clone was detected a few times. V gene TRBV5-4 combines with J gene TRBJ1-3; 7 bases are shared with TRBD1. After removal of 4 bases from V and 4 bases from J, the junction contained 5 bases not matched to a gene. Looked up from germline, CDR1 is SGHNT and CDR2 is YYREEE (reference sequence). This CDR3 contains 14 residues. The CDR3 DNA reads TGTGCCAGCAGCGATGACAGGGCCGGAAACACCATATATTTT. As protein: CASSDDRAGNTIYF.

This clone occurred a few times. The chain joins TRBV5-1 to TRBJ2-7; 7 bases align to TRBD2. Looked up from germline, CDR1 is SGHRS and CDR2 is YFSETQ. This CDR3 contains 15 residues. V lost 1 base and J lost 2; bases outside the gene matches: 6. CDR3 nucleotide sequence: TGCGCCAGCAGCTTGAGGGGCGGGGGAACCTACGAGCAGTACTTC. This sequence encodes CASSLRGGGTYEQYF.